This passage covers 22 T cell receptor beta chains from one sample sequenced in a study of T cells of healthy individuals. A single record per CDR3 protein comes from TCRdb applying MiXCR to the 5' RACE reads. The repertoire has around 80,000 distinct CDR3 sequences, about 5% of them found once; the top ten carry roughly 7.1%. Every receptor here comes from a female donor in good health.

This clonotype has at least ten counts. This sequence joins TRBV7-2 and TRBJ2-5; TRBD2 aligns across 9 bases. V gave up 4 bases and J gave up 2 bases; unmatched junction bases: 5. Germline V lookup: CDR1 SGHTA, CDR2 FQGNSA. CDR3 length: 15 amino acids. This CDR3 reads CASSSQREVQETQYF. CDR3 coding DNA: TGTGCCAGCAGCTCCCAGCGGGAGGTACAAGAGACCCAGTACTTC. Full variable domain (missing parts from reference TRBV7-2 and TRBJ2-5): GAGVSQSPSNKVTEKGKDVELRCDPISGHTALYWYRQSLGQGLEFLIYFQGNSAPDKSGLPSDRFSAERTGGSVSTLTIQRTQQEDSAVYLCASSSQREVQETQYFGPGTRLLVL.

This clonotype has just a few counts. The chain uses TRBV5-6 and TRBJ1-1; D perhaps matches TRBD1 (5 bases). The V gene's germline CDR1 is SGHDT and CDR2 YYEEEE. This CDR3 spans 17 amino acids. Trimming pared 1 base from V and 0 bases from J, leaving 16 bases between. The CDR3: CASSLFGGRGMNTEAFF. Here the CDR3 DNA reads TGTGCCAGCAGCTTGTTTGGGGGTCGTGGCATGAACACTGAAGCTTTCTTT.

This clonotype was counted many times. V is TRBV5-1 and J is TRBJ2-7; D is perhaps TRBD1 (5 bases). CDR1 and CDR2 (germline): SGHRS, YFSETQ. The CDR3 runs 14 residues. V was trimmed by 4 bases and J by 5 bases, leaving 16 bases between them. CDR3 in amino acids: CASSRAGINNEQYF. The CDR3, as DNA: TGCGCCAGCAGCCGCGCAGGGATAAACAACGAGCAGTACTTC.

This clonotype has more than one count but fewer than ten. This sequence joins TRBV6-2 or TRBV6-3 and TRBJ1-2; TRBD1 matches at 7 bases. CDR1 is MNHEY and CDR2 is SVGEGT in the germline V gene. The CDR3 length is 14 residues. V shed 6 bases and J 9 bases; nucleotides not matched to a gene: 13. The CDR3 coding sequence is TGTGCCAGCAGCCGGGAGAACAGGGGATTGAGCTACACCTTC. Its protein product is CASSRENRGLSYTF.

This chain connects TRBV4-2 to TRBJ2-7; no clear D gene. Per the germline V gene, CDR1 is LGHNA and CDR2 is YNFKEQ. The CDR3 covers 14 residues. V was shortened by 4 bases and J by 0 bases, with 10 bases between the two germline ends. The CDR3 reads CASSPQVYSYEQYF. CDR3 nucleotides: TGTGCCAGCAGCCCCCAGGTATACTCCTACGAGCAGTACTTC.

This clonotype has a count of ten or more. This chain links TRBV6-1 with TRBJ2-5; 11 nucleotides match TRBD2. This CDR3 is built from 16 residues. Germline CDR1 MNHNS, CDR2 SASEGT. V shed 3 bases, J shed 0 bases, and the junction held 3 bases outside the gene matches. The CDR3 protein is CASSELAGGYQETQYF. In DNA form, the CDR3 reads TGTGCCAGCAGTGAGTTAGCGGGAGGGTACCAAGAGACCCAGTACTTC.

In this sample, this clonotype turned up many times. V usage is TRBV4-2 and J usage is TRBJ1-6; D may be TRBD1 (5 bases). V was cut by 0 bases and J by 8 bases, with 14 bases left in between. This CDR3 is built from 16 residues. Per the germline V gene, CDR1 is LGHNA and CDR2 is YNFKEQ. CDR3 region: CASSQDVGRVDSPLHF. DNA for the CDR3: TGTGCCAGCAGCCAAGATGTTGGCAGGGTGGATTCACCCCTCCACTTT.

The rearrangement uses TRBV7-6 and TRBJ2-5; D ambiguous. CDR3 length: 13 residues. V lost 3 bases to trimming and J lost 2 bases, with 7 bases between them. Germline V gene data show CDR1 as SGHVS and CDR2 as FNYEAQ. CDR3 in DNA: TGTGCCAGCAGCTTTGGACGTCAAGAGACCCAGTACTTC. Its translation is CASSFGRQETQYF.

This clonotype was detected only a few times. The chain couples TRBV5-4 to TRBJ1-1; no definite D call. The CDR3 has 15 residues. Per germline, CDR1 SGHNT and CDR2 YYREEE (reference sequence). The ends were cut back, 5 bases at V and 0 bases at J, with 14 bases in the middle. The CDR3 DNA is TGTGCCAGCAGTACTGACGGCCTGATGAACACTGAAGCTTTCTTT. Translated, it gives CASSTDGLMNTEAFF.

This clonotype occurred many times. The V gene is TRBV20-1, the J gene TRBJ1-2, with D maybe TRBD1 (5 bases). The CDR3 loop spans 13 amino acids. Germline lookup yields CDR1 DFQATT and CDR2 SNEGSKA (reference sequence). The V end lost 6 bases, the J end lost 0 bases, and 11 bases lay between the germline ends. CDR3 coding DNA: TGCAGTGCCGGGGACGGCGCTAACTATGGCTACACCTTC. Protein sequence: CSAGDGANYGYTF.

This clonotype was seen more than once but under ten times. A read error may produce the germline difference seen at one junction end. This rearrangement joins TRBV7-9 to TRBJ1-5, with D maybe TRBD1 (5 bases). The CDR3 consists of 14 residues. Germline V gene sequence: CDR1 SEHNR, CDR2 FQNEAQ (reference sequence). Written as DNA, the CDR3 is TGTGCCAGCAGCTTAGGGGGGGGTAATCAGCCCCAGAATTTT. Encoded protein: CASSLGGGNQPQNF.

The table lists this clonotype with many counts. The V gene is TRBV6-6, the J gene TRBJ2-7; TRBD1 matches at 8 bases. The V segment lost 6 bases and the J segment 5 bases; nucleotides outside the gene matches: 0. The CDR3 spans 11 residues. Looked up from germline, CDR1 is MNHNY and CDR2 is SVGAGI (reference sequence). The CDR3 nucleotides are TGTGCCAGCAGGACAGGGGACGAGCAGTACTTC. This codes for CASRTGDEQYF.

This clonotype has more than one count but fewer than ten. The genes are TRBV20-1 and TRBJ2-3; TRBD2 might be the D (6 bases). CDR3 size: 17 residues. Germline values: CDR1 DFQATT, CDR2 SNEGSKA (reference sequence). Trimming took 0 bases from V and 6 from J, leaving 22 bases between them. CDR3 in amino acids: CSARDRSSVYRGDTQYF. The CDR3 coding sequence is TGCAGTGCTAGAGATAGGAGTTCGGTCTATCGGGGGGATACGCAGTATTTT.

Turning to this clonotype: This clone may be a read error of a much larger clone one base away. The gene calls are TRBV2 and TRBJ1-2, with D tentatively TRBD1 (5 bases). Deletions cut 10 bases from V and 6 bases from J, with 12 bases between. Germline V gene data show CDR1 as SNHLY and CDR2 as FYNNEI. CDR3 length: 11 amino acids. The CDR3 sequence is CAIRRGHGYTF. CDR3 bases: TGTGCCATCAGACGGGGACATGGCTACACCTTC. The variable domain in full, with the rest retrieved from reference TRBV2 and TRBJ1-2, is EPEVTQTPSHQVTQMGQEVILRCVPISNHLYFYWYRQILGQKVEFLVSFYNNEISEKSEIFDDQFSVERPDGSNFTLKIRSTKLEDSAMYFCAIRRGHGYTFGSGTRLTVV.

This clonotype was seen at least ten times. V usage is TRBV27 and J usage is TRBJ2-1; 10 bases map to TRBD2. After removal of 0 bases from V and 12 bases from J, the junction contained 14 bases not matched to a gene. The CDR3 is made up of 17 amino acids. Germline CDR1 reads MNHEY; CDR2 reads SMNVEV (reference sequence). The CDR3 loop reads CASSLSGGRAGGPRQFF. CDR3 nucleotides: TGTGCCAGCAGTTTATCGGGAGGGCGAGCGGGAGGGCCTCGGCAGTTCTTC.

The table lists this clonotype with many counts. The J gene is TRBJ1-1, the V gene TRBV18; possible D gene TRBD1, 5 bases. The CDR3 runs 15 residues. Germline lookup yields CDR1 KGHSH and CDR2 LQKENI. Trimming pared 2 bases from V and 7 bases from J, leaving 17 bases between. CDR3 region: CASSPAGWRGDEAFF. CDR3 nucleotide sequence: TGTGCCAGCTCACCAGCAGGGTGGAGGGGAGATGAAGCTTTCTTT.

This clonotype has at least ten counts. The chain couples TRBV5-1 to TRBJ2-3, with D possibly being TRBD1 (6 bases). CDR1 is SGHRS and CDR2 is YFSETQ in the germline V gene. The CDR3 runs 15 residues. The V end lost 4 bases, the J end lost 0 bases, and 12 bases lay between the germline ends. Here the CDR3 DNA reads TGCGCCAGCAGCCCCCGGACAGCTAGCACAGATACGCAGTATTTT. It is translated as CASSPRTASTDTQYF. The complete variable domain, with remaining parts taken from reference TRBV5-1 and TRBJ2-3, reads KAGVTQTPRYLIKTRGQQVTLSCSPISGHRSVSWYQQTPGQGLQFLFEYFSETQRNKGNFPGRFSGRQFSNSRSEMNVSTLELGDSALYLCASSPRTASTDTQYFGPGTRLTVL.

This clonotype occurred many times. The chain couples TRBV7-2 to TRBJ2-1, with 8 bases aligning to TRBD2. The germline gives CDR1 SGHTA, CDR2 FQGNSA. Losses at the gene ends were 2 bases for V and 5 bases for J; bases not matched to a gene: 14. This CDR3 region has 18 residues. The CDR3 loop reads CASSLNYRAGGLNNEQFF. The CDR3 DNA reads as TGTGCCAGCAGCTTAAACTACCGGGCGGGAGGATTGAACAATGAGCAGTTCTTC.

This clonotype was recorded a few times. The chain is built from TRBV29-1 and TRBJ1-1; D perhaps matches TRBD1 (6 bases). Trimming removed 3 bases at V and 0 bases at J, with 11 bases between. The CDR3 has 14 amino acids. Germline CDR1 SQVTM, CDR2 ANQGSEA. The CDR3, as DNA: TGCAGCGTTGATAAAACAGGGTTGAACACTGAAGCTTTCTTT. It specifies CSVDKTGLNTEAFF. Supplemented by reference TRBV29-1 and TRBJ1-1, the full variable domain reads SAVISQKPSRDICQRGTSLTIQCQVDSQVTMMFWYRQQPGQSLTLIATANQGSEATYESGFVIDKFPISRPNLTFSTLTVSNMSPEDSSIYLCSVDKTGLNTEAFFGQGTRLTVV.

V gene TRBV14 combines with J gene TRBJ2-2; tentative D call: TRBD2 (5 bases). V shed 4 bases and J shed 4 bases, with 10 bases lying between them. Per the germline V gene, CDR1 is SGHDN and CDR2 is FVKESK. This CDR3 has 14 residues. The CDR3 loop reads CASSRGLSTGELFF. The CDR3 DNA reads TGTGCCAGCAGCCGAGGACTTTCCACCGGGGAGCTGTTTTTT.

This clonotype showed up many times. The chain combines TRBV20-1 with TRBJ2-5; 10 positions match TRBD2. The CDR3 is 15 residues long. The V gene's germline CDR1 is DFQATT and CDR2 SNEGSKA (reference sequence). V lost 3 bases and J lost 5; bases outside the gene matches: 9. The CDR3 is CSARWSGRAKETQYF. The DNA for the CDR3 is TGCAGTGCTAGGTGGAGCGGGAGGGCCAAGGAGACCCAGTACTTC.

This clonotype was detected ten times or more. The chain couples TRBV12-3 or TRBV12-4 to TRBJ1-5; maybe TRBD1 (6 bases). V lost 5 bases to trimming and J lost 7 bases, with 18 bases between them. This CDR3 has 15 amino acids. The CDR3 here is CASSRWLSDRQPQHF. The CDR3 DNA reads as TGTGCCAGCAGTCGTTGGTTATCGGACAGACAGCCCCAGCATTTT.